Following are 32 T cell receptor beta chains from one sample sequenced in a study of CD8+ T cells in alopecia areata. Specified treatment: oral pan-JAK inhibitor, 5-10 mg twice daily. Extracted RNA was reverse transcribed into cDNA, the sequencing template. Assay: immunoSEQ multiplex PCR; the TCRdb copy retains only in-frame clones and omits some. The sample contains more than 150,000 clones, approximately 50% of which appear only once. Sequencing was performed on CD8+ T cells sorted from blood, taken around week 52, from a patient treated with tofacitinib. The receptor set was obtained from a human donor with alopecia areata.

This sequence joins TRBV9 and TRBJ2-7, with TRBD1 identical over 9 bases. The CDR3 is 14 amino acids. CDR1 and CDR2 from the germline V gene are SGDLS and YYNGEE. V lost 4 bases to trimming and J lost 5 bases; unmatched junction nucleotides: 7. CDR3 region: CASSIRTGEDEQYF. CDR3 coding DNA: TGTGCCAGCAGCATTCGGACAGGGGAGGACGAGCAGTACTTC.

The chain combines TRBV4-1 with TRBJ2-1, with D uncertain. With 4 bases removed from V and 5 bases from J, the gap between germline ends came to 6 bases. There are 12 residues in the CDR3. From germline, CDR1 is MGHRA and CDR2 YSYEKL. The chain's CDR3 is CASSLRNNEQFF. In nucleotides, the CDR3 is TGCGCCAGCAGCCTTCGCAACAATGAGCAGTTCTTC.

This clone has a handful of counts. The J gene is TRBJ2-1, the V gene TRBV7-6; 10 nucleotides line up with TRBD1. Germline V gives CDR1 SGHVS, CDR2 FNYEAQ. The CDR3 has 16 residues. Trimming at V came to 5 bases and at J to 4 bases, leaving 8 bases not matched to a gene. The CDR3 DNA reads as TGTGCCAGCAGCCTAATTGACAGGGGGCTATACAATGAGCAGTTCTTC. Translated: CASSLIDRGLYNEQFF.

The table lists this clone with many counts. CDR3 coding DNA: TGTGCCAGCAGCGTAAATCGACAGGGGAACACCGGGGAGCTGTTTTTT. It yields the protein CASSVNRQGNTGELFF. This chain uses TRBV9 with TRBJ2-2; 7 positions agree with TRBD1. The junction had 4 bases not matched to a gene; V was cut back by 1 base and J by 1 base. Germline V lookup: CDR1 SGDLS, CDR2 YYNGEE. CDR3 length: 16 residues.

The V and J genes are TRBV30 and TRBJ1-2; D might be TRBD1 (5 bases). V dropped 5 bases and J dropped 7 bases, with 8 bases sitting between them. The CDR3 contains 10 residues. CDR1 GTSNPN and CDR2 SVGIG come from the germline V gene (reference sequence). The CDR3 loop reads CAWDGAGYTF. In DNA form, the CDR3 reads TGTGCCTGGGATGGGGCTGGCTACACCTTC.

The rearrangement uses TRBV19 and TRBJ2-5; tentatively, D is TRBD1 (5 bases). The CDR3 is made up of 13 amino acids. CDR1 and CDR2 (germline): LNHDA, SQIVND (reference sequence). The V end lost 5 bases, the J end lost 3 bases, and 10 bases lay between the germline ends. CDR3 loop: CASSRDSEETQYF. Here the CDR3 DNA reads TGTGCCAGTAGTCGTGACAGTGAAGAGACCCAGTACTTC.

This clone has only a few counts. The chain combines TRBV10-3 with TRBJ1-1, with TRBD1 as a possible D gene (5 bases). CDR3 length: 15 residues. Germline values: CDR1 ENHRY, CDR2 SYGVKD. Between the trimmed V and J ends, which lost 3 bases and 4 bases, there was a span of 15 bases. CDR3 region: CAISDKGPGSTEAFF. The CDR3 DNA is TGTGCCATCAGTGATAAGGGGCCTGGGAGCACTGAAGCTTTCTTT.

This clone was seen a handful of times. V is TRBV30 and J is TRBJ2-7, with D possibly being TRBD2 (6 bases). The CDR3 totals 12 residues. The V gene lost 0 bases and the J gene lost 11 bases, with 14 bases spanning the gap. CDR1 is GTSNPN, CDR2 SVGIG, per germline (reference sequence). CDR3 in DNA: TGTGCCTGGAGTGTACTCGGACCGGGGGAGTACTTC. Amino acid sequence: CAWSVLGPGEYF.

CDR3 coding DNA: TGTGCCAGCAGTTTAAGGACTAGCAATCAGCCCCAGCATTTT. Translated, it gives CASSLRTSNQPQHF. This chain joins TRBV27 and TRBJ1-5, with D unresolved. The V gene's germline CDR1 is MNHEY and CDR2 SMNVEV (reference sequence). Trimming shortened V by 2 bases and J by 0 bases, and 5 bases separated the two germline ends. The CDR3 sequence is 14 residues long.

This chain uses TRBV11-2 with TRBJ2-1; D gene ambiguous. Germline-derived CDR1 and CDR2 are SGHAT and FQNNGV. V lost 0 bases and J lost 6, with 3 bases in between. The CDR3 totals 12 residues. The CDR3 DNA reads as TGTGCCAGCAGCTTAGATCTCAATGAGCAGTTCTTC. Its translation is CASSLDLNEQFF.

There are a few counts of this clone. The rearrangement uses TRBV6-5 and TRBJ2-5; D might be TRBD1 (5 bases). CDR1 MNHEY and CDR2 SVGAGI come from the germline V gene. CDR3 size: 15 residues. V shed 6 bases and J shed 0 bases, with 14 bases lying between them. This CDR3 reads CASSLLRAYQETQYF. CDR3 bases: TGTGCCAGCAGCCTCCTCAGGGCGTACCAAGAGACCCAGTACTTC.

The CDR3 sequence: CASSSNTATGGDVWYF. CDR3 nucleotide sequence: TGCGCCAGCAGCTCTAACACCGCTACAGGGGGCGATGTGTGGTACTTC. V gene TRBV5-1 combines with J gene TRBJ2-7, with TRBD1 matching over 9 bases. The CDR3 runs 16 residues. CDR1 and CDR2 from the germline V gene are SGHRS and YFSETQ. V lost 3 bases, J lost 12 bases, and 19 bases stayed unmatched.

This clone has more than one count but fewer than ten. CDR3 nucleotide sequence: TGTGCCAGCAGGGAACGGGGCCCCCATAGGAGAGAGCAGTACTTC. The encoded protein is CASRERGPHRREQYF. V and J are TRBV7-8 and TRBJ2-7; the D call may be TRBD1 or TRBD2 (5 bases each). This CDR3 contains 15 residues. Germline loops: CDR1 SGHVS, CDR2 FQNEAQ. Trimming stripped 6 bases from V and 7 bases from J, with 22 bases between. Combining the CDR3 with reference TRBV7-8 and TRBJ2-7 gives the whole variable domain GAGVSQSPRYKVAKRGQDVALRCDPISGHVSLFWYQQALGQGPEFLTYFQNEAQLDKSGLPSDRFFAERPEGSVSTLKIQRTQQEDSAVYLCASRERGPHRREQYFGPGTRLTVT.

This clone was observed a few times. V gene TRBV6-6 combines with J gene TRBJ2-3; TRBD2 aligns across 9 bases. This CDR3 comprises 15 residues. CDR1 and CDR2 (germline): MNHNY, SVGAGI (reference sequence). Losses at the gene ends were 1 base for V and 3 bases for J; bases not matched to a gene: 2. This CDR3 is CASSYFSGGTDTQYF. The CDR3 bases are TGTGCCAGCAGTTACTTCAGCGGGGGGACAGATACGCAGTATTTT.

This clone appeared a few times. The CDR3 nucleotides read TGTGCCAGCAGTATCTGGCAGGGTAGCACTGAAGCTTTCTTT. This sequence encodes CASSIWQGSTEAFF. The chain employs TRBV27 and TRBJ1-1; TRBD1 is a possible D gene (5 bases). This CDR3 contains 14 residues. CDR1 and CDR2 from the germline V gene are MNHEY and SMNVEV (reference sequence). V lost 5 bases to trimming and J lost 4 bases, with 14 bases between them.

This CDR3 is CASSLAAGLMDEQYF. DNA of the CDR3: TGTGCCAGCAGCTTAGCGGCAGGGCTTATGGACGAGCAGTACTTC. The V call is TRBV7-8, the J call TRBJ2-7; D may be TRBD1 (5 bases). Per the germline V gene, CDR1 is SGHVS and CDR2 is FQNEAQ. V dropped 0 bases and J dropped 5 bases, with 14 bases sitting between them. The CDR3 totals 15 residues.

J is TRBJ2-1 and V is TRBV9, with unresolved D. Trimming pared 4 bases from V and 8 bases from J, leaving 10 bases between. CDR3 length: 12 residues. Germline V gene lookup returns CDR1 SGDLS and CDR2 YYNGEE. The CDR3 region is CASSSGRDEQFF. Here the CDR3 DNA reads TGTGCCAGCAGCTCTGGTCGGGATGAGCAGTTCTTC.

This chain connects TRBV14 to TRBJ1-1; weak D call: TRBD1 (6 bases). The CDR3 has 14 amino acids. Germline assignment: CDR1 SGHDN and CDR2 FVKESK. V was cut by 6 bases and J by 1 base, with 12 bases left in between. The CDR3 DNA is TGTGCCAGCAGTTCCAGGGACAAGAACACTGAAGCTTTCTTT. Translated: CASSSRDKNTEAFF.

V gene TRBV14 combines with J gene TRBJ2-7; tentatively, D is TRBD1 (5 bases). The ends were cut back, 0 bases at V and 3 bases at J, with 9 bases in the middle. Germline V CDR1 and CDR2: SGHDN, FVKESK. The CDR3 has 14 residues. The CDR3 bases are TGTGCCAGCAGCCAAGATAGCAGGGTCTACGAGCAGTACTTC. The encoded protein is CASSQDSRVYEQYF.

The chain uses TRBV5-1 and TRBJ2-1; perhaps D is TRBD1 or TRBD2 (5 bases each). The CDR3 has 16 amino acids. Germline lookup yields CDR1 SGHRS and CDR2 YFSETQ. V was cut by 1 base and J by 0 bases, with 11 bases left in between. The DNA of the CDR3 is TGCGCCAGCAGCTTGTCCCGGGACGCCTCCTACAATGAGCAGTTCTTC. Its protein product is CASSLSRDASYNEQFF.

The genes are TRBV7-2 and TRBJ2-5, with 8 positions matching TRBD2. The trim removed 5 bases at V and 5 bases at J, leaving 10 bases unmatched. This CDR3 has 15 amino acids. Germline loops: CDR1 SGHTA, CDR2 FQGNSA. CDR3 sequence reads: CASSRSGADWETQYF. The DNA for the CDR3 is TGTGCCAGCAGCCGTAGCGGGGCCGATTGGGAGACCCAGTACTTC.

This clone has more than one count but fewer than ten. The V and J genes are TRBV2 and TRBJ1-5; 9 nucleotides match TRBD1. Germline CDR1 and CDR2: SNHLY and FYNNEI. The CDR3 runs to 15 residues. Trimming at V came to 6 bases and at J to 6 bases, leaving 9 bases not matched to a gene. The CDR3 is CASSSPGQGFQPQHF. CDR3 nucleotides: TGTGCCAGCAGCTCCCCGGGACAGGGTTTTCAGCCCCAGCATTTT.

This clone was seen more than once but under ten times. The CDR3 DNA follows: TGTGCCAGCAGCCAAGAGGTTCGACAGGGAGCCTACGAGCAGTACTTC. This translates into CASSQEVRQGAYEQYF. J is TRBJ2-7 and V is TRBV14; 7 bases map to TRBD1. This CDR3 is 16 amino acids long. Per the germline V gene, CDR1 is SGHDN and CDR2 is FVKESK. Trimming took 0 bases from V and 2 from J; bases not matched to a gene: 7.

This clone was picked up a small number of times. The chain carries TRBV9 and TRBJ1-6, with D unresolved. CDR1 and CDR2 (germline): SGDLS, YYNGEE. The CDR3 totals 12 residues. Deletions cut 5 bases from V and 7 bases from J, with 7 bases between. In nucleotides, the CDR3 is TGTGCCAGCAGGCTGGGGAATTCACCCCTCCACTTT. It yields the protein CASRLGNSPLHF. The full variable domain, its missing parts supplied by reference TRBV9 and TRBJ1-6, is DSGVTQTPKHLITATGQRVTLRCSPRSGDLSVYWYQQSLDQGLQFLIQYYNGEERAKGNILERFSAQQFPDLHSELNLSSLELGDSALYFCASRLGNSPLHFGNGTRLTVT.

The rearrangement joins TRBV7-9 to TRBJ2-3; 9 bases align to TRBD2. The CDR3 sequence is 17 residues long. V shed 5 bases and J 3 bases; nucleotides not matched to a gene: 12. Germline V gene sequence: CDR1 SEHNR, CDR2 FQNEAQ (reference sequence). The CDR3 coding sequence is TGTGCCAGCAGCCCACTCCTGGCGGGGGGGTCGACAGATACGCAGTATTTT. It yields the protein CASSPLLAGGSTDTQYF.

The V gene is TRBV5-1, the J gene TRBJ1-1, with D possibly matching TRBD1 (5 bases). Germline loops: CDR1 SGHRS, CDR2 YFSETQ. This CDR3 spans 15 amino acids. V lost 0 bases and J 1 base, leaving 10 bases between the germline ends. The CDR3 DNA sequence: TGCGCCAGCAGCTTGGAGTTCGGGGGGAACACTGAAGCTTTCTTT. Translating gives CASSLEFGGNTEAFF.

This clone is a singleton in its sample. The chain employs TRBV4-1 and TRBJ1-1; unclear D gene. The CDR3 has 13 residues. Germline V gene lookup returns CDR1 MGHRA and CDR2 YSYEKL. Trimming stripped 3 bases from V and 1 base from J, with 6 bases between. The CDR3, as DNA: TGCGCCAGCAGCCACCCCGGGAACACTGAAGCTTTCTTT. It codes for CASSHPGNTEAFF.

V is TRBV29-1 and J is TRBJ1-2; 9 nucleotides match TRBD1. CDR1 is SQVTM and CDR2 is ANQGSEA in the germline V gene. The CDR3 is made up of 11 amino acids. Germline trimming cut 6 bases from V and 8 bases from J; bases unmatched to any gene: 4. In DNA form, the CDR3 reads TGCAGCGTCCGGACAGGGGAAGGCTACACCTTC. Translating gives CSVRTGEGYTF.

This clone was detected once. The rearrangement links TRBV11-2 to TRBJ2-7, with 10 nucleotides matching TRBD1. V shed 5 bases and J 5 bases; nucleotides not matched to a gene: 9. The CDR3 contains 15 residues. Germline-derived CDR1 and CDR2 are SGHAT and FQNNGV. CDR3: CASSHPGTGVHEQYF. CDR3 DNA: TGTGCCAGCAGCCATCCCGGGACAGGGGTACACGAGCAGTACTTC.

This clone was detected only a few times. The chain is built from TRBV14 and TRBJ2-1; D might be TRBD1 (6 bases). V was pared by 5 bases and J by 8 bases, with 16 bases between. Germline V gives CDR1 SGHDN, CDR2 FVKESK. The CDR3 has 14 amino acids. CDR3 sequence (DNA): TGTGCCAGCAGCTATCATGGACCAGGGGATGAGCAGTTCTTC. It is translated as CASSYHGPGDEQFF. Together with reference TRBV14 and TRBJ2-1, the CDR3 gives the full variable domain: EAGVTQFPSHSVIEKGQTVTLRCDPISGHDNLYWYRRVMGKEIKFLLHFVKESKQDESGMPNNRFLAERTGGTYSTLKVQPAELEDSGVYFCASSYHGPGDEQFFGPGTRLTVL.

This clone was detected only a few times. The V gene is TRBV27, the J gene TRBJ1-1, with 9 positions matching TRBD1. With V trimmed by 6 bases and J by 2 bases, 4 bases remained unmatched. The CDR3 covers 14 residues. Germline V gene sequence: CDR1 MNHEY, CDR2 SMNVEV (reference sequence). CDR3 residues: CASRTGGGNTEAFF. Written as DNA, the CDR3 is TGTGCCAGCAGGACAGGGGGGGGAAACACTGAAGCTTTCTTT.

The V and J genes are TRBV30 and TRBJ1-1; 9 bases match TRBD1. CDR3 length equals 15 residues. Germline V gene sequence: CDR1 GTSNPN, CDR2 SVGIG (reference sequence). J lost 3 bases, V lost 1 base, and 6 bases had no gene match. CDR3: CAWSDTGGADTEAFF. The CDR3 DNA reads TGTGCCTGGAGTGATACAGGGGGCGCGGACACTGAAGCTTTCTTT.